Below are 28 T cell receptor gamma chains sequenced from a single sample in a study of γδ T cells in repeated Plasmodium falciparum infection. Bulk repertoires came from Vgamma9/Vdelta2+ or Vdelta2-negative gammadelta T cells flow-sorted from PBMC. TCRdb reanalyzed the multiplex PCR reads using CATT. This sample yields some 13,000 gamma-chain clones, of which roughly 1.7% are seen a single time; 28% belongs to the top ten. What was sequenced was gamma-delta T cells from blood. The receptors stem from a pool of human donors (malaria-infected and uninfected, not separated).

This clone has ten or more counts. TCRdb records a much larger clone's protein for this DNA, with a difference at residue 12 that likely arises from a read error; the protein given is the translation of the DNA. The chain carries TRGV9 and TRGJP. The J gene, not given by TCRdb, was assigned here from a germline match of the nucleotide sequence. The CDR3 contains 17 residues. Germline loops: CDR1 GITISATS, CDR2 ISYDGTV (reference sequence). For the CDR3, the DNA is TGTGCCTTGTGGGAGGTGCAAGTTGGGTTGGGCGAAAAAATCAAGGTATTT. This translates into CALWEVQVGLGEKIKVF.

Details on this clone: The TCRdb protein comes from a much larger clone and disagrees with this DNA's translation at residue 11, likely due to a read error; the protein given here is derived from the DNA. The V and J genes are TRGV9 and TRGJ1 or TRGJ2. TCRdb leaves out the J gene; it was filled in here by matching the DNA to germline. The CDR3 consists of 15 residues. Germline V lookup: CDR1 GITISATS, CDR2 ISYDGTV (reference sequence). CDR3 nucleotide sequence: TGTGCCTTGTGGGAGGCTCATCCTAATTATTGTAAGAAACTCTTT. Residues: CALWEAHPNYCKKLF.

This clone has a handful of counts. TCRdb pairs this DNA with a much larger clone's protein that differs at residue 6, likely a read error; the protein shown was translated from the DNA. The chain uses TRGV9 and TRGJ1 or TRGJ2. TCRdb records no J gene; here it was assigned by comparing the DNA to germline. V dropped 3 bases and J dropped 9; count of bases not matched to a gene: 11. The CDR3 has 13 residues. CDR1 GITISATS and CDR2 ISYDGTV come from the germline V gene (reference sequence). The CDR3 loop is CALWESRRLKKLF. In DNA form, the CDR3 reads TGTGCCTTGTGGGAGTCTAGGCGACTTAAGAAACTCTTT.

This clone was seen a few times. The TCRdb record carries a much larger clone's protein, which differs from this DNA's translation at residue 18; a read error is the likely cause, and the protein listed here is the DNA translation. The V gene is given as TRGV3, and no J gene call is available. Per the germline V gene, CDR1 is VTNTFY and CDR2 is YDVSTARD (reference sequence). The CDR3 totals 20 residues. In DNA, the CDR3 is TGTGCCACCTGGGACAGGCCGGCCCCCCCCCGGAACCCCACTACTTATAAGGAACTCTTT. This gives the protein CATWDRPAPPRNPTTYKELF.

A word on this clone: A far larger clone is one base from this, pointing to a likely read error. This chain uses TRGV4 with TRGJ1 or TRGJ2. Germline CDR1 EGSTGY, CDR2 YDSYTSSV. This CDR3 has 12 residues. The CDR3 loop is CATWDGYYKKLF. For the CDR3, the DNA is TGTGCCACCTGGGATGGTTATTACAAGAAACTCTTT.

This clone was counted ten times or more. TCRdb assigns this DNA the protein of a much larger clone, which departs from its translation at residue 12; this likely reflects a read error, and the protein shown comes from translating the DNA. This chain connects TRGV9 to TRGJP. As TCRdb names no J gene, one was assigned here on the basis of a DNA match to germline. This CDR3 comprises 16 residues. Germline-derived CDR1 and CDR2 are GITISATS and ISYDGTV (reference sequence). The CDR3 bases are TGTGCCTTGTGGGAAACGGAGGAGTTGGGCAAAGAAATCAAGGTATTT. Protein product: CALWETEELGKEIKVF.

This clone was counted a few times. The mismatch at residue 14 between this DNA's translation and the TCRdb protein of a much larger clone likely reflects a read error; the protein shown is translated from the DNA. The genes are TRGV4 and TRGJP. This CDR3 is built from 16 residues. CDR1 is EGSTGY, CDR2 YDSYTSSV, per germline. Here the CDR3 reads CATWEIQELGKKIEVF. Written as DNA, the CDR3 is TGTGCCACCTGGGAGATACAAGAGTTGGGCAAAAAAATCGAGGTATTT.

Concerning this clone itself: TCRdb's protein, taken from a much larger clone, differs from this DNA's translation at residue 6, likely owing to a read error; the protein displayed comes from the DNA. The V and J genes are TRGV2 and TRGJ1 or TRGJ2. Germline-derived CDR1 and CDR2 are EGSNGY and YDSYNSKV. With 2 bases clipped from V and 5 bases from J, the junction kept 6 bases outside the gene matches. The CDR3 extends over 13 amino acids. DNA of the CDR3: TGTGCCACCTGGGACGAGCCCAATTATAAGAAACTCTTT. Its translation is CATWDEPNYKKLF.

As regards this clone: The amino acid sequence in TCRdb belongs to a much larger clone and departs from this DNA's translation at residue 3, likely a sequencing read error; the sequence shown is translated from the DNA. The CDR3: CAIWALVKKLF. The DNA of the CDR3 is TGTGCCATCTGGGCCTTGGTTAAGAAACTCTTT. The rearrangement links TRGV8 to TRGJ1 or TRGJ2. Germline values: CDR1 VENAVY, CDR2 YDSYNSRV. CDR3 length: 11 amino acids.

This clone has at least ten counts. The protein TCRdb lists belongs to a much larger clone and differs from this DNA's translation at residue 12, which points to a read error; the protein shown is made from the DNA. The V and J genes are TRGV9 and TRGJP. As TCRdb names no J gene, one was assigned here on the basis of a DNA match to germline. This CDR3 has 16 residues. CDR1 is GITISATS, CDR2 ISYDGTV, per germline (reference sequence). The CDR3 nucleotides are TGTGCCTTGTGGGAGGTGTTAGAGTTGGGCAAAGAAATCAAGGTATTT. Translating it yields CALWEVLELGKEIKVF.

The table lists this clone with a few counts. The chain is built from TRGV4 and TRGJ1 or TRGJ2. TCRdb records no J gene; here it was assigned by comparing the DNA to germline. J was trimmed by 0 bases and V by 6 bases; bases with no gene match: 8. The germline V gene encodes CDR1 EGSTGY and CDR2 YDSYTSSV. This CDR3 region has 14 residues. The CDR3 loop is CATWLRWNYYKKLF. CDR3 DNA: TGTGCCACCTGGTTGAGGTGGAATTATTATAAGAAACTCTTT.

This clone was observed a few times. TCRdb's entry gives the protein of a much larger clone, which mismatches this DNA's translation at residue 9, likely from a read error; the protein reported here is translated from the DNA. CDR3 DNA sequence: TGTGCCTTGTGGGAGAATTATAAGAGACTCTTT. It codes for CALWENYKRLF. The chain couples TRGV9 to TRGJ1 or TRGJ2. The CDR3 has 11 amino acids. Germline V lookup: CDR1 GITISATS, CDR2 ISYDGTV (reference sequence).

The table lists this clone with a few counts. The protein that TCRdb holds for this DNA derives from a much larger clone and differs from the translated DNA at residue 10, which likely indicates a read error; the protein shown here is translated from the DNA. This chain links TRGV3 with TRGJ1 or TRGJ2. The J gene was missing in TCRdb and was found by matching the end of the DNA to germline. Germline V gene sequence: CDR1 VTNTFY, CDR2 YDVSTARD (reference sequence). This CDR3 has 13 residues. CDR3 region: CATWEPVYYRKLF. The DNA of the CDR3 is TGTGCCACCTGGGAACCGGTTTATTATAGGAAACTCTTT.

About this clone itself: The protein recorded in TCRdb matches a much larger clone and deviates from this DNA's translation at residue 9, suggesting a read error; the protein here is obtained by translating the DNA. The CDR3 loop is CATWRDWIRTF. In DNA form, the CDR3 reads TGTGCCACCTGGCGTGATTGGATCAGGACGTTT. The V gene corresponds to TRGV4; no J gene was called. The CDR3 length is 11 residues. CDR1 EGSTGY and CDR2 YDSYTSSV come from the germline V gene.

This clone was seen many times. This probably arose from a read error, given a far larger clone one base away. The identical CDR3 is also encoded by other nucleotide sequences in the sample. The chain joins TRGV4 to TRGJ1 or TRGJ2. This CDR3 has 11 residues. The germline V gene encodes CDR1 EGSTGY and CDR2 YDSYTSSV. CDR3 region: CATDLRDKKLF. DNA for the CDR3: TGTGCCACCGACCTCCGAGATAAGAAGCTCTTT.

Concerning this clone itself: TCRdb lists the protein of a much larger clone for this DNA, which differs at residue 14, so this is likely a read error; the protein given here is translated from the DNA itself. The chain carries TRGV4 and TRGJP2. The J gene is not listed in TCRdb, so it was assigned here from a DNA match to germline. The CDR3 sequence is 17 residues long. Germline loops: CDR1 EGSTGY, CDR2 YDSYTSSV. The CDR3 DNA follows: TGTGCCACCTGGGCCCATCATCCACGTAGTAGTGATTGGAGCAAGACGTTT. Translated: CATWAHHPRSSDWSKTF.

On this clone: A far larger clone is one base from this, pointing to a likely read error. Other DNA sequences in this sample translate to the same CDR3. This rearrangement joins TRGV8 to TRGJ1 or TRGJ2. This CDR3 contains 11 residues. The J segment lost 9 bases and the V segment lost 5 bases, leaving 7 bases of the junction unmatched. The germline V gene encodes CDR1 VENAVY and CDR2 YDSYNSRV. The CDR3 DNA reads TGTGCCACCTGGGCCCTGGTTAAGAAACTCTTT. Translation: CATWALVKKLF.

Many counts were recorded for this clone. The protein that TCRdb holds for this DNA derives from a much larger clone and differs from the translated DNA at residue 9, which likely indicates a read error; the protein shown here is translated from the DNA. The CDR3 DNA reads as TGTGCCTTGTGGGACCAGCAAGAGTCGGGCAAAAAAATCAAGGTATTT. Translation: CALWDQQESGKKIKVF. The V call is TRGV9, the J call TRGJP. Germline V gene lookup returns CDR1 GITISATS and CDR2 ISYDGTV (reference sequence). The CDR3 sequence is 16 residues long.

This clone was observed many times. The chain recombines TRGV4 with TRGJP2. The CDR3 has 15 residues. Germline CDR1 is EGSTGY and CDR2 is YDSYTSSV. V dropped 2 bases and J dropped 3; count of bases not matched to a gene: 6. The CDR3 nucleotides read TGTGCCACCTGGGATGAGAGAGGTAGTGATTGGATCAAGACGTTT. It specifies CATWDERGSDWIKTF.

Note on this clone: The TCRdb protein, from a much larger clone, departs from this DNA's translation at residue 7, likely by read error; the protein shown derives from the DNA. CDR3 loop: CALWIKLPHTTGWFKIF. CDR3 DNA sequence: TGTGCCTTGTGGATCAAACTCCCTCATACCACTGGTTGGTTCAAGATATTT. The genes are TRGV9 and TRGJP1. TCRdb is silent on the J gene; assignment here came from matching the DNA to germline. Germline values: CDR1 GITISATS, CDR2 ISYDGTV (reference sequence). After removal of 6 bases from V and 0 bases from J, the junction contained 13 bases not matched to a gene. The CDR3 contains 17 residues.

In regard to this clone: The TCRdb record carries a much larger clone's protein, which differs from this DNA's translation at residue 8; a read error is the likely cause, and the protein listed here is the DNA translation. The chain links TRGV8 to TRGJ1 or TRGJ2. Matching the DNA to germline supplied the J gene, which TCRdb does not give. This CDR3 has 13 residues. Germline CDR1 and CDR2: VENAVY and YDSYNSRV. Trimming cost V 6 bases and J 5 bases; bases outside gene matches: 10. CDR3 protein: CATWNPPDYKKLF. CDR3 DNA: TGTGCCACCTGGAACCCCCCCGATTATAAGAAACTCTTT.

A word on this clone: Since a far larger clone is one base different, this is likely a read error. No DNA is shown, since the ends of the CDR3 on it are uncertain; the CDR3 is the one TCRdb lists. There is no J gene call, but TRGV9 is given as the V gene. The CDR3 region is 29 residues in length, termini included. Germline loops: CDR1 GITISATS, CDR2 ISYDGTV (reference sequence). The CDR3 reads CALWEVRRNSLAVEQHLLSQVSIGRIQHF.

This clone was observed many times. The protein that TCRdb holds for this DNA derives from a much larger clone and differs from the translated DNA at residue 10, which likely indicates a read error; the protein shown here is translated from the DNA. Here the V gene is TRGV9, but the J gene went uncalled. The CDR3 is made up of 12 amino acids. Germline loops: CDR1 GITISATS, CDR2 ISYDGTV (reference sequence). CDR3: CALWVRVGFRIF. The CDR3 nucleotides read TGTGCCTTGTGGGTCCGGGTGGGGTTCAGGATATTT.

This clone has ten or more counts. TCRdb has a much larger clone's protein, which differs at residue 9 from the translation of this DNA, likely because of a read error; what is shown is the protein translated from the DNA. This chain uses TRGV9 with TRGJ1 or TRGJ2. The J segment lost 2 bases and the V segment lost 3 bases, leaving 13 bases of the junction unmatched. Germline CDR1 and CDR2: GITISATS and ISYDGTV (reference sequence). This CDR3 is built from 16 residues. This chain's CDR3 is CALWEKEVIDYYKKLF. Here the CDR3 DNA reads TGTGCCTTGTGGGAGAAGGAAGTCATCGATTATTATAAGAAACTCTTT.

At least ten counts were recorded for this clone. A read error is the likely source, as a far larger clone sits one nucleotide away. Other DNA sequences of this sample code for an identical CDR3. The chain links TRGV9 to TRGJP. TCRdb gives no J gene; it was assigned here by matching the DNA to germline. Per the germline V gene, CDR1 is GITISATS and CDR2 is ISYDGTV (reference sequence). The CDR3 totals 17 residues. CDR3 amino acids: CALWEVNKELGKKIKVF. CDR3 DNA: TGTGCCTTGTGGGAGGTGAATAAAGAGCTGGGCAAAAAAATCAAGGTATTT.

In its sample, this clone was seen many times. A far larger clone is one nucleotide away, so this likely arose from a read error. Distinct nucleotide sequences in the sample also encode this CDR3. The chain links TRGV9 to TRGJ1 or TRGJ2. In the absence of a J gene in TCRdb, the DNA was matched to germline to assign it here. The CDR3 has 10 residues. CDR1 is GITISATS, CDR2 ISYDGTV, per germline (reference sequence). The CDR3 loop reads CALWEDKKLF. The DNA of the CDR3 is TGTGCCTTATGGGAGGATAAGAAACTCTTT.

The table lists this clone with many counts. The amino acid sequence in TCRdb belongs to a much larger clone and departs from this DNA's translation at residue 10, likely a sequencing read error; the sequence shown is translated from the DNA. The rearrangement links TRGV9 to TRGJP. This CDR3 contains 17 residues. CDR1 and CDR2 from the germline V gene are GITISATS and ISYDGTV (reference sequence). The CDR3: CALWEVPQESGKKIKVF. CDR3 DNA sequence: TGTGCCTTGTGGGAGGTCCCGCAAGAGTCGGGCAAAAAAATCAAGGTATTT.

With respect to this clone: Since a far larger clone is one base different, this is likely a read error. Distinct nucleotide sequences in the sample also encode this CDR3. The chain recombines TRGV9 with TRGJ1 or TRGJ2. Matching the DNA to germline supplied the J gene, which TCRdb does not give. The V gene end was trimmed by 3 bases and the J gene end by 7 bases; junction bases not matched to a gene: 9. Germline loops: CDR1 GITISATS, CDR2 ISYDGTV (reference sequence). The CDR3 has 13 amino acids. This CDR3 is CALWESGGYKKLF. Here the CDR3 DNA reads TGTGCCTTGTGGGAGAGCGGCGGCTATAAGAAACTCTTT.